This record covers a single TCR beta chain. The data derive from a study of CD8+CD57+ T cells in acquired aplastic anemia. Background on the study: The average for DNA from sorted CD4+ and CD8+ cells was 3 to 3.5 ug.

The template used for profiling TCR beta VDJ and CDR3 was genomic DNA. TCRdb itself ran the reads through MiXCR, one entry per CDR3 protein. The sample gives approximately 200,000 distinct CDR3 sequences, roughly half of which show up once; about 16% is in the top ten. The CDR3 is 13 amino acids. Trimming took 3 bases from V and 4 from J, leaving 10 bases between them. From germline, CDR1 is SGHVS and CDR2 FQNEAQ. The V gene is TRBV7-8, the J gene TRBJ2-7, with D perhaps matching TRBD1 (5 bases). The sequence was obtained from a human donor in good health, serving as a control. Sequencing was done on a sample of sorted CD4+, CD8+, or CD8+CD57+ T cells (not recorded which) from PBMCs. DNA for the CDR3: TGTGCCAGCAGCTTGGGGCGGATTTACGAGCAGTACTTC. Amino acid sequence: CASSLGRIYEQYF.